Listed here are 5 T cell receptor beta chains from one sample, sequenced in a study of blood T cell repertoires in COVID-19. Using immunoSEQ multiplex PCR, the repertoire was profiled, and TCRdb retains in-frame clones only, with some absent. The data show 230,000 or so clones, roughly 89% seen once. Sequenced material: peripheral blood. The receptors here all came from a woman between 40 and 50 years old who had recovered from COVID-19.

The chain employs TRBV28 and TRBJ1-2; 8 nucleotides match TRBD1. The CDR3 totals 14 residues. After removal of 5 bases from V and 9 bases from J, the junction contained 11 bases not matched to a gene. Germline CDR1 reads MDHEN; CDR2 reads SYDVKM. The CDR3 loop is CASSAGQGGVRYTF. CDR3 DNA: TGTGCCAGCAGTGCCGGACAGGGCGGTGTGCGCTACACCTTC.

V gene TRBV9 combines with J gene TRBJ2-1; a possible D gene is TRBD2 (6 bases). Germline CDR1 SGDLS, CDR2 YYNGEE. The CDR3 loop spans 14 amino acids. The V gene lost 0 bases and the J gene lost 9 bases, with 13 bases spanning the gap. DNA for the CDR3: TGTGCCAGCAGCGTAGTTGGGGGGATGGGTGAGCAGTTCTTC. This codes for CASSVVGGMGEQFF.

This clone was observed a handful of times. One end of the junction does not line up with germline, which may come from a read error. This rearrangement joins TRBV28 to TRBJ1-1; TRBD1 might be the D (6 bases). The CDR3 consists of 16 residues. CDR1 and CDR2 (germline): MDHEN, SYDVKM. In nucleotides, the CDR3 is TGTGCCAGCAGTGTTTCGGGACAATATGACTTCCCTGAGGCTTTCTTT. This codes for CASSVSGQYDFPEAFF.

The chain combines TRBV20-1 with TRBJ2-1; a possible D gene is TRBD2 (5 bases). Germline V gene lookup returns CDR1 DFQATT and CDR2 SNEGSKA (reference sequence). This CDR3 comprises 12 residues. V was pared by 3 bases and J by 8 bases, with 11 bases between. CDR3 bases: TGCAGTGCTAGTGACTACCTCGATGAGCAGTTCTTC. Translation: CSASDYLDEQFF.

The V call is TRBV5-1, the J call TRBJ1-6; 7 bases fit TRBD1. Germline assignment: CDR1 SGHRS and CDR2 YFSETQ. The CDR3 runs 16 residues. Trimming at V came to 5 bases and at J to 7 bases, leaving 12 bases not matched to a gene. Here the CDR3 DNA reads TGCGCCAGCAGACGGACGATAGACAGGGACAATTCACCCCTCCACTTT. This encodes CASRRTIDRDNSPLHF. Full variable domain (remainder filled in from reference TRBV5-1 and TRBJ1-6): KAGVTQTPRYLIKTRGQQVTLSCSPISGHRSVSWYQQTPGQGLQFLFEYFSETQRNKGNFPGRFSGRQFSNSRSEMNVSTLELGDSALYLCASRRTIDRDNSPLHFGNGTRLTVT.